This TCR beta chain comes out of a study of blood T cell repertoires in COVID-19. Across the whole study: Researchers got acute and convalescent COVID-19 samples from the United States, Italy and Spain. From T cells, B-cell-depleted T cells, or PBMCs came the material, which was cDNA or gDNA.

V was pared by 1 base and J by 5 bases, with 6 bases of the junction left unmatched. CDR1 SGHTA and CDR2 FQGNSA come from the germline V gene. This CDR3 is 16 amino acids long. The cohort comprised adults aged about 18 to 90 years residing in 20 to 30 US areas. Per the original data handling: It was from reference gene primer amplification that nucleated cell counts were estimated. The protocol was immunoSEQ multiplex PCR, while the TCRdb copy is restricted to in-frame clones and leaves out a portion. That table is the source of V, J and clone size, and D and trimming were worked out from the DNA. The data contain hundreds of thousands of clones, 65% to 90% of them seen just once; the ten biggest clones take up 3% to 4%.

The source of this sequence is a woman aged 40 to 55 with acute COVID-19. The sample consisted of PBMCs or T cells enriched from blood (not recorded which). The chain carries TRBV7-2 and TRBJ2-1; 9 bases agree with TRBD2. As DNA, the CDR3 is TGTGCCAGCAGCTTAGTTGGCGGGAGGGCCCACAATGAGCAGTTCTTC. This translates into CASSLVGGRAHNEQFF.